This T cell receptor beta chain was sequenced in a study of CD8 T cells in Susac syndrome. In blood CD8+ and CD4+ T cells, TCR beta underwent sequencing. TEMRA cells were FACS-enriched, while CD8+ and CD4+ T cells were negatively isolated. Random-hexamer reverse transcription was applied to about 0.5 to 1 ug RNA. Each CDR3 protein is one row after TCRdb ran MiXCR on the immunoSEQ multiplex PCR reads. Among some 200,000 distinct CDR3 sequences listed, just under 95% were seen once. This receptor was taken from a human donor with Susac syndrome. The source material was CD8+ T cells from PBMCs.

In DNA, the CDR3 is TGTGCCAGCAGTTCCCAGGACGGTTATAGCGGCTACACCTTC. Protein product: CASSSQDGYSGYTF. J is TRBJ1-2 and V is TRBV12-3 or TRBV12-4; D not resolved. V lost 4 bases and J lost 8, with 17 bases in between. The CDR3 contains 14 residues.